Presented here are 25 T cell receptor beta chains from one specimen sequenced in a study of T cells in Graves' hyperthyroidism and ophthalmopathy. It was RNA transcripts that yielded the amplified TCR beta CDR3 regions. In the first-round RT-PCR of the TCR CDR3, the HTBI primer set was used. One entry per CDR3 protein results from TCRdb running MiXCR on the multiplex PCR reads. The sample contains about 560,000 distinct CDR3 sequences, over 15% of which appear only once. Sequencing was done on a sample of blood. The receptors shown here come from a woman aged 18-29 years with Graves' hyperthyroidism.

This clonotype was seen at least ten times. This chain joins TRBV3-1 and TRBJ2-5; 10 bases match TRBD2. V lost 4 bases to trimming and J lost 0 bases; unmatched junction nucleotides: 8. CDR1 LGHDT and CDR2 YNNKEL come from the germline V gene (reference sequence). This CDR3 comprises 17 residues. CDR3 sequence (DNA): TGTGCCAGCAGCCTCTGGACTAGCGGAGGTGACCAAGAGACCCAGTACTTC. Translating gives CASSLWTSGGDQETQYF.

This clonotype was recorded many times. The V and J genes are TRBV20-1 and TRBJ2-7; 8 bases are shared with TRBD1. The junction had 4 bases not matched to a gene; V was cut back by 0 bases and J by 3 bases. CDR3 length equals 14 residues. Germline values: CDR1 DFQATT, CDR2 SNEGSKA (reference sequence). CDR3 loop: CSARDMDRVYEQYF. The DNA of the CDR3 is TGCAGTGCTAGAGATATGGACAGGGTCTACGAGCAGTACTTC.

This clonotype was counted at least ten times. The chain is built from TRBV20-1 and TRBJ2-7; a weak D match, TRBD2 (5 bases). The CDR3 extends over 14 amino acids. V was trimmed by 0 bases and J by 9 bases, leaving 18 bases between them. CDR1 is DFQATT and CDR2 is SNEGSKA in the germline V gene (reference sequence). CDR3 sequence reads: CSARDHEGSTRQYF. The CDR3 region has the DNA TGCAGTGCTAGAGATCATGAGGGATCTACGAGGCAGTACTTC.

This clonotype was found a few times. An end of the junction does not agree with germline; a read error may underlie this. The V and J genes are TRBV5-1 and TRBJ2-1; TRBD2 agrees at 7 bases. The CDR3 is 16 amino acids. CDR1 is SGHRS and CDR2 is YFSETQ in the germline V gene. This CDR3 reads CASSQEFRLAGLEQFF. In DNA form, the CDR3 reads TGTGCCAGCAGCCAAGAGTTTCGGTTAGCGGGTCTTGAGCAGTTCTTC.

This clonotype was found many times. The chain combines TRBV10-2 with TRBJ1-2, with D uncertain. Germline V gene lookup returns CDR1 WSHSY and CDR2 SAAADI. V lost 5 bases and J lost 8, with 12 bases in between. This CDR3 has 12 amino acids. CDR3 sequence: CASSSRLSGYTF. CDR3 coding DNA: TGCGCCAGCAGTTCCCGACTCAGCGGCTACACCTTC.

The CDR3 bases are TGTGCCAGCAGCTACCTGGGGACAGGGTCCCACTATGGCTACACCTTC. It yields the protein CASSYLGTGSHYGYTF. The chain employs TRBV7-2 and TRBJ1-2; 9 bases line up with TRBD1. The germline gives CDR1 SGHTA, CDR2 FQGNSA. The V segment lost 4 bases and the J segment 3 bases; nucleotides outside the gene matches: 9. The CDR3 sequence is 16 residues long. The full variable domain, rest sourced from reference TRBV7-2 and TRBJ1-2, is GAGVSQSPSNKVTEKGKDVELRCDPISGHTALYWYRQSLGQGLEFLIYFQGNSAPDKSGLPSDRFSAERTGGSVSTLTIQRTQQEDSAVYLCASSYLGTGSHYGYTFGSGTRLTVV.

This clonotype was picked up one time. The genes are TRBV5-6 and TRBJ2-1; 11 nucleotides agree with TRBD1. The V gene end was trimmed by 2 bases and the J gene end by 7 bases; junction bases not matched to a gene: 5. There are 15 residues in the CDR3. Germline values: CDR1 SGHDT, CDR2 YYEEEE. This CDR3 is CASSFVRDRGNEQFF. In DNA form, the CDR3 reads TGTGCCAGCAGCTTCGTCCGGGACAGGGGGAATGAGCAGTTCTTC. Based on the CDR3 plus reference TRBV5-6 and TRBJ2-1, the full variable domain is DAGVTQSPTHLIKTRGQQVTLRCSPKSGHDTVSWYQQALGQGPQFIFQYYEEEERQRGNFPDRFSGHQFPNYSSELNVNALLLGDSALYLCASSFVRDRGNEQFFGPGTRLTVL.

The V call is TRBV7-2, the J call TRBJ2-4, with D possibly TRBD2 on 6 matching bases. CDR3 length equals 15 residues. V lost 5 bases and J lost 1, with 12 bases in between. Looked up from germline, CDR1 is SGHTA and CDR2 is FQGNSA. CDR3 bases: TGTGCCAGCAGCCAAGGTGGGGGGGCCAAAAACATTCAGTACTTC. This encodes CASSQGGGAKNIQYF.

There are a few counts of this clonotype. The V call is TRBV7-9, the J call TRBJ2-1; D perhaps matches TRBD2 (6 bases). The V end was cut by 4 bases, the J end by 7 bases, with 14 bases between. This CDR3 spans 14 amino acids. The germline CDR1 and CDR2 sequences are SEHNR and FQNEAQ (reference sequence). This CDR3 is CASSSPRRGNEQFF. Here the CDR3 DNA reads TGTGCCAGCAGCTCCCCTAGGAGGGGAAATGAGCAGTTCTTC.

The sample holds many counts of this clonotype. This chain joins TRBV11-2 and TRBJ2-7; D perhaps matches TRBD1 (5 bases). Between the trimmed V and J ends, which lost 5 bases and 4 bases, there was a span of 12 bases. The CDR3 loop spans 13 amino acids. CDR1 and CDR2 from the germline V gene are SGHAT and FQNNGV. The CDR3 protein is CASSRSQEYEQYF. Here the CDR3 DNA reads TGTGCCAGCAGCCGTTCACAGGAATACGAGCAGTACTTC.

On this clonotype itself: A much larger clone sits a single nucleotide away, making a read error possible. V is TRBV20-1 and J is TRBJ2-3; the match to TRBD2 covers 12 bases. The V segment lost 7 bases and the J segment 4 bases; nucleotides outside the gene matches: 0. CDR1 and CDR2 from the germline V gene are DFQATT and SNEGSKA (reference sequence). CDR3 size: 12 residues. Written as DNA, the CDR3 is TGCAGTGGGACTAGCGGGGCAGATACGCAGTATTTT. Translation: CSGTSGADTQYF.

This clonotype was recorded a few times. V usage is TRBV28 and J usage is TRBJ1-6, with D unclear. V dropped 5 bases and J dropped 10 bases, with 18 bases sitting between them. The CDR3 covers 15 residues. In germline, CDR1 is MDHEN, CDR2 SYDVKM. In DNA, the CDR3 is TGTGCCAGCAGTCCTCAGGCACGGGTAGGGTCACCCCTCCACTTT. Its translation: CASSPQARVGSPLHF.

CDR3 amino acids: CASSRSGLKETQYF. The CDR3, as DNA: TGCGCCAGCAGCCGGTCAGGCCTAAAAGAGACCCAGTACTTC. The gene calls are TRBV5-1 and TRBJ2-5; no firm D call. The V and J ends lost 4 bases and 3 bases respectively, with 13 bases between them. The CDR3 is 14 residues long. From germline, CDR1 is SGHRS and CDR2 YFSETQ. Full variable domain (outside the CDR3, taken from reference TRBV5-1 and TRBJ2-5): KAGVTQTPRYLIKTRGQQVTLSCSPISGHRSVSWYQQTPGQGLQFLFEYFSETQRNKGNFPGRFSGRQFSNSRSEMNVSTLELGDSALYLCASSRSGLKETQYFGPGTRLLVL.

A few counts support this clonotype. This chain connects TRBV13 to TRBJ2-2, with D maybe TRBD2 (5 bases). Deletions cut 6 bases from V and 5 bases from J, with 10 bases between. Looked up from germline, CDR1 is PRHDT and CDR2 is FYEKMQ (reference sequence). The CDR3 runs to 13 residues. The CDR3, as DNA: TGTGCCAGCAGTATACGGGGAACCGGGGAGCTGTTTTTT. Its translation: CASSIRGTGELFF.

The chain combines TRBV24-1 with TRBJ2-1, with no clear D. The CDR3 totals 13 residues. Germline-derived CDR1 and CDR2 are KGHDR and SFDVKD. Trimming pared 3 bases from V and 8 bases from J, leaving 10 bases between. The CDR3 loop is CATSDLRDHEQFF. DNA of the CDR3: TGTGCCACCAGTGATCTACGAGACCATGAGCAGTTCTTC.

The sample holds many counts of this clonotype. V usage is TRBV11-3 and J usage is TRBJ1-1; maybe TRBD1 (6 bases). This CDR3 comprises 14 residues. Between the trimmed V and J ends, which lost 3 bases and 1 base, there was a span of 9 bases. Germline V gives CDR1 SGHNT, CDR2 YENEEA. The CDR3 reads CASSLGHTNTEAFF. The DNA of the CDR3 is TGTGCCAGCAGCTTGGGACACACGAACACTGAAGCTTTCTTT.

The chain couples TRBV15 to TRBJ1-1; the D gene is possibly TRBD1 (6 bases). Germline CDR1 LNHNV, CDR2 YYDKDF (reference sequence). The CDR3 loop spans 15 amino acids. The ends were cut back, 1 base at V and 3 bases at J, with 12 bases in the middle. Written as DNA, the CDR3 is TGTGCCACCAGCAGAGGAGGGGGGGGATACACTGAAGCTTTCTTT. Residues: CATSRGGGGYTEAFF.

Ten or more counts support this clonotype. The chain has TRBV3-1 and TRBJ2-2; tentatively, D is TRBD1 or TRBD2 (5 bases each). V lost 2 bases and J lost 3, with 16 bases in between. The germline V gene encodes CDR1 LGHDT and CDR2 YNNKEL (reference sequence). There are 17 residues in the CDR3. The CDR3 DNA reads TGTGCCAGCAGCCAACGTCGGACGGGACCTCACACCGGGGAGCTGTTTTTT. Translating gives CASSQRRTGPHTGELFF.

V is TRBV30 and J is TRBJ2-7, with D perhaps given as TRBD1 or TRBD2 (5 bases each). Germline V gene sequence: CDR1 GTSNPN, CDR2 SVGIG (reference sequence). The CDR3 consists of 16 residues. V was clipped by 5 bases and J by 3 bases, with 23 bases between them. CDR3 nucleotides: TGTGCCTGGGCGACCGACTGGGGGTCTGGCGGCTACGAGCAGTACTTC. Translated, it gives CAWATDWGSGGYEQYF.

The CDR3 DNA follows: TGTGCCACCAGTGTGTCCGGGTACGGGGAGCTGTTTTTT. Amino acids: CATSVSGYGELFF. This chain joins TRBV24-1 and TRBJ2-2; D not certain. V was clipped by 5 bases and J by 7 bases, with 10 bases between them. The germline V gene has CDR1 KGHDR and CDR2 SFDVKD. The CDR3 spans 13 residues.

This clonotype was seen once. The chain uses TRBV10-2 and TRBJ2-5; 8 positions match TRBD2. The germline gives CDR1 WSHSY, CDR2 SAAADI. The V gene end was trimmed by 0 bases and the J gene end by 1 base; junction bases not matched to a gene: 4. This CDR3 contains 16 residues. The CDR3 bases are TGCGCCAGCAGTGAGTCTAGCGGGAAAGCCCAAGAGACCCAGTACTTC. Translating it yields CASSESSGKAQETQYF.

This clonotype was recorded at least ten times. The chain employs TRBV5-1 and TRBJ1-2, with D perhaps matching TRBD1 (5 bases). CDR1 and CDR2 from the germline V gene are SGHRS and YFSETQ. CDR3 length equals 18 residues. Trimming cost V 3 bases and J 3 bases, with 24 bases left between them. CDR3 sequence: CASSSPSEGSRSYYGYTF. CDR3 bases: TGCGCCAGCAGCTCGCCCTCCGAGGGGTCCCGGTCATACTATGGCTACACCTTC.

This clonotype showed up just a few times. The rearrangement links TRBV28 to TRBJ1-4, with 8 bases aligning to TRBD1. The junction had 6 bases not matched to a gene; V was cut back by 8 bases and J by 7 bases. Germline CDR1 MDHEN, CDR2 SYDVKM. CDR3 length: 13 residues. For the CDR3, the DNA is TGTGCCAGCCAACAGGGGGGGATTGAAAAACTGTTTTTT. It specifies CASQQGGIEKLFF. Drawing the rest from reference TRBV28 and TRBJ1-4, the complete variable domain is DVKVTQSSRYLVKRTGEKVFLECVQDMDHENMFWYRQDPGLGLRLIYFSYDVKMKEKGDIPEGYSVSREKKERFSLILESASTNQTSMYLCASQQGGIEKLFFGSGTQLSVL.

This clonotype was recorded a few times. The chain joins TRBV6-2 or TRBV6-3 to TRBJ1-1; D uncertain. The CDR3 extends over 12 amino acids. V was cut by 2 bases and J by 6 bases, with 7 bases left in between. The germline CDR1 and CDR2 sequences are MNHEY and SVGEGT. CDR3 in amino acids: CASSYGRPEAFF. In DNA, the CDR3 is TGTGCCAGCAGTTACGGCAGGCCTGAAGCTTTCTTT.

This clonotype showed up just a few times. The chain is built from TRBV29-1 and TRBJ2-3; D perhaps matches TRBD1 (5 bases). Germline assignment: CDR1 SQVTM and CDR2 ANQGSEA. The CDR3 covers 14 residues. V shed 4 bases and J shed 4 bases, with 15 bases lying between them. The CDR3 is CSVGGVRVSDTQYF. The CDR3 bases are TGCAGCGTTGGTGGAGTCAGGGTGTCAGATACGCAGTATTTT.